In this sample, the clone carrying this T cell receptor beta chain is medium-sized. These data belong to a study of spatial heterogeneity in lung cancer. TCRdb reprocessed the 5' RACE reads with MiXCR, giving one entry per CDR3 protein. The sample has fewer than 9,500 distinct CDR3 sequences, around 15% seen once. Time point: sample taken at primary tumor resection. The cohort: approximately 66 early-stage, untreated non-small cell lung cancer patients. Sequencing of whole RNA from tumor, nontumor lung or frozen PBMC involved no sorting. V lost 5 bases and J lost 1, with 17 bases in between. The CDR3 has 16 residues. Germline CDR1 LNHNV, CDR2 YYDKDF (reference sequence).

Sequenced material: normal lung tissue next to the tumor, taken at surgery. This sequence was found in a male donor with early-stage non-small cell lung cancer. The chain uses TRBV15 and TRBJ1-1, with D tentatively TRBD1 (6 bases). CDR3 DNA: TGTGCCACCAGCTTCGGTCAGGGGAAGGGGAACACTGAAGCTTTCTTT. Amino acid sequence: CATSFGQGKGNTEAFF.